The rows below give T cell receptor beta chains drawn from one sample of a study of vaccination and CD4 T cells after COVID-19. TCRdb recomputed calls from the PCR reads with MiXCR, one row per CDR3 protein. The sample consists of around 20,000 distinct CDR3 sequences, 58% of them appearing once. The antigens for these receptors are not known. The sequencing used CD4+ T cells from blood, cultured in vitro, collected before SARS-CoV-2 vaccination. The source is a human donor who had recovered from COVID-19. Each CDR3 is given with its conserved first and last residue. The order of the fields is J gene, V gene, CDR3 protein.

J: TRBJ2-3; V: TRBV23-1; CDR3: CASSQWGQENTDTQYF
J: TRBJ2-2; V: TRBV20-1; CDR3: CSASRGLDTGELFF
J: TRBJ1-6; V: TRBV28; CDR3: CASSLVGSEAPLHF
J: TRBJ2-1; V: TRBV7-9; CDR3: CASSLIAVNEQFF
J: TRBJ2-5; V: TRBV20-1; CDR3: CSARTSGGGIETQYF
J: TRBJ2-3; V: TRBV2; CDR3: CASSEALRGAGPDTQYF
J: TRBJ1-5; V: TRBV28; CDR3: CGCRGGRGSNQPQHF
J: TRBJ2-7; V: TRBV12-3/TRBV12-4; CDR3: CASSLSAWGSSYEQYF
J: TRBJ1-5; V: TRBV28; CDR3: CASSPSLGRQPQHF
J: TRBJ1-2; V: TRBV19; CDR3: CASSSGQGYGYTF
J: TRBJ1-3; V: TRBV20-1; CDR3: CSARGGGNTIYF
J: TRBJ2-3; V: TRBV28; CDR3: CASGDGAGGPTDTQYF
J: TRBJ1-2; V: TRBV7-2; CDR3: CASSIDREYGYTF
J: TRBJ2-2; V: TRBV7-8; CDR3: CASRGAGARLGGGELFF
J: TRBJ2-3; V: TRBV10-3; CDR3: CAISQTSDTQYF
J: TRBJ2-1; V: TRBV7-9; CDR3: CASSGRLANYNEQFF
J: TRBJ2-7; V: TRBV19; CDR3: CASSRKVSRDFFEQYF
J: TRBJ2-5; V: TRBV20-1; CDR3: CSARETVWETQYF
J: TRBJ2-2; V: TRBV6-4; CDR3: CASSGTPGTGELFF
J: TRBJ1-1; V: TRBV20-1; CDR3: CSASRTNTEAFF
J: TRBJ1-6; V: TRBV10-3; CDR3: CAIRSMNSPLHF
J: TRBJ2-1; V: TRBV6-2/TRBV6-3; CDR3: CASSWRLAGYNEQFF
J: TRBJ1-1; V: TRBV20-1; CDR3: CSARDWAGSDTEAFF
J: TRBJ2-7; V: TRBV7-9; CDR3: CASSWTSGRAVGSYEQYF
J: TRBJ2-5; V: TRBV20-1; CDR3: CSARDPAGRGETQYF
J: TRBJ1-1; V: TRBV27; CDR3: CASISGQGDTEAFF
J: TRBJ2-7; V: TRBV28; CDR3: CASNPNGGPEYEQYF
J: TRBJ1-3; V: TRBV7-2; CDR3: CASSRDQAISGNTIYF
J: TRBJ1-1; V: TRBV6-1; CDR3: CASSEHPRGYLSRNAFF
J: TRBJ2-3; V: TRBV19; CDR3: CATAPGDTQYF
J: TRBJ2-3; V: TRBV7-3; CDR3: CASSLGGRSVDTQYF
J: TRBJ2-7; V: TRBV28; CDR3: CASSLPGLGSYEQYF
J: TRBJ2-3; V: TRBV2; CDR3: CASRDSTGGITDTQYF
J: TRBJ1-2; V: TRBV19; CDR3: CASRTDPALYGYTF
J: TRBJ2-3; V: TRBV29-1; CDR3: CSVGGSQGDSTDTQYF
J: TRBJ1-6; V: TRBV27; CDR3: CASSLIPTGNSPLHF
J: TRBJ2-5; V: TRBV2; CDR3: CASSRDPTETQYF
J: TRBJ2-7; V: TRBV6-1; CDR3: CASTKGSSGSLGEQYF
J: TRBJ2-5; V: TRBV7-2; CDR3: CASSSRGTTGLETQYF
J: TRBJ1-3; V: TRBV15; CDR3: CATSRDRAGEAGNTIYF